The next 10 T cell receptor beta chains were all read from a single sample in a study of cytomegalovirus exposure and HLA in healthy donors. With 60 Vbeta and 13 Jbeta primers, the PCR was carried out. Method: immunoSEQ multiplex PCR; TCRdb's copy keeps in-frame clones and lacks some. This table has 150,000 to 200,000 clones, around 79% appearing once. Sequenced sample: PBMCs. These receptors all stem from a woman between 45 and 65 years old in good health and CMV-seropositive.

This clone was seen a single time. V and J are TRBV5-1 and TRBJ2-1; 11 nucleotides align to TRBD2. There are 14 residues in the CDR3. With V trimmed by 4 bases and J by 6 bases, 3 bases remained unmatched. The germline gives CDR1 SGHRS, CDR2 YFSETQ. CDR3 bases: TGCGCCAGCAGCGAGGGGACTAGCGGCAATGAGCAGTTCTTC. Residues: CASSEGTSGNEQFF.

The J gene is TRBJ2-7, the V gene TRBV13; TRBD1 matches at 8 bases. The CDR3 loop spans 16 amino acids. V lost 2 bases to trimming and J lost 0 bases; unmatched junction nucleotides: 6. Germline loops: CDR1 PRHDT, CDR2 FYEKMQ (reference sequence). The CDR3 DNA reads as TGTGCCAGCAGCTTAATCACAGGGGGAATCTCCTACGAGCAGTACTTC. This translates into CASSLITGGISYEQYF.

CDR3 DNA: TGTGCCTGGAGCGCGGGGGGGCCCCAAGAGACCCAGTACTTC. Protein sequence: CAWSAGGPQETQYF. The chain carries TRBV30 and TRBJ2-5, with TRBD2 matching over 9 bases. This CDR3 has 14 amino acids. Germline V gene data show CDR1 as GTSNPN and CDR2 as SVGIG (reference sequence). V lost 3 bases to trimming and J lost 1 base; unmatched junction nucleotides: 3.

This rearrangement joins TRBV19 to TRBJ2-3; D is undetermined. Germline CDR1 LNHDA, CDR2 SQIVND (reference sequence). V was clipped by 1 base and J by 4 bases, with 12 bases between them. The CDR3 spans 15 residues. The CDR3 DNA is TGTGCCAGTAGTATAGGCTCCAGCAGCGCAGATACGCAGTATTTT. It yields the protein CASSIGSSSADTQYF.

This clone was counted once. The DNA for the CDR3 is TGTGCCAGCAGTGAAGGCCTGTTTCTAAACACTGAAGCTTTCTTT. This codes for CASSEGLFLNTEAFF. The gene calls are TRBV2 and TRBJ1-1; D gene uncertain. Germline assignment: CDR1 SNHLY and CDR2 FYNNEI. This CDR3 region has 15 residues. The germline V and J ends were trimmed by 1 base and 2 bases, with 11 bases remaining between them.

A word on this clone: Germline and junction disagree at one end, which may indicate a read error. The chain has TRBV30 and TRBJ2-1, with TRBD2 matching 7 bases. Germline values: CDR1 GTSNPN, CDR2 SVGIG (reference sequence). This CDR3 region has 13 residues. The CDR3 loop is CAWSRSGTNEQLF. The CDR3 nucleotides are TGTGCCTGGAGTCGGAGCGGGACCAATGAGCAGCTCTTC.

The chain joins TRBV7-2 to TRBJ2-7; a possible D gene is TRBD1 (6 bases). The CDR3 contains 16 residues. Germline V lookup: CDR1 SGHTA, CDR2 FQGNSA. With 0 bases removed from V and 0 bases from J, the gap between germline ends came to 12 bases. The CDR3 here is CASSLAGAGSSYEQYF. CDR3 sequence (DNA): TGTGCCAGCAGCTTAGCGGGGGCAGGGAGCTCCTACGAGCAGTACTTC.

The V and J genes are TRBV30 and TRBJ1-2; 9 nucleotides agree with TRBD1. Germline V lookup: CDR1 GTSNPN, CDR2 SVGIG (reference sequence). Losses at the gene ends were 8 bases for V and 8 bases for J; bases not matched to a gene: 12. The CDR3 has 13 amino acids. In DNA, the CDR3 is TGTGCCCGGCAGGACAGGGGTCTTAACGGCTACACCTTC. Amino acid sequence: CARQDRGLNGYTF.

The chain carries TRBV9 and TRBJ2-5, with D perhaps TRBD1 (5 bases). CDR3 length: 13 residues. V lost 0 bases to trimming and J lost 4 bases, with 7 bases between them. Germline V gene data show CDR1 as SGDLS and CDR2 as YYNGEE. The CDR3: CASSVGRAETQYF. In DNA, the CDR3 is TGTGCCAGCAGCGTAGGCAGGGCAGAGACCCAGTACTTC. Combining the CDR3 with reference TRBV9 and TRBJ2-5 gives the whole variable domain DSGVTQTPKHLITATGQRVTLRCSPRSGDLSVYWYQQSLDQGLQFLIQYYNGEERAKGNILERFSAQQFPDLHSELNLSSLELGDSALYFCASSVGRAETQYFGPGTRLLVL.

The V call is TRBV5-4, the J call TRBJ2-3; perhaps TRBD2 as D (7 bases). Germline assignment: CDR1 SGHNT and CDR2 YYREEE (reference sequence). Trimming removed 2 bases from V and 1 base from J, with 11 bases in between. The CDR3 sequence is 15 residues long. The CDR3 region has the DNA TGTGCCAGCAGCTTAGGAGGGGGGGGCACAGATACGCAGTATTTT. Translated, it gives CASSLGGGGTDTQYF.